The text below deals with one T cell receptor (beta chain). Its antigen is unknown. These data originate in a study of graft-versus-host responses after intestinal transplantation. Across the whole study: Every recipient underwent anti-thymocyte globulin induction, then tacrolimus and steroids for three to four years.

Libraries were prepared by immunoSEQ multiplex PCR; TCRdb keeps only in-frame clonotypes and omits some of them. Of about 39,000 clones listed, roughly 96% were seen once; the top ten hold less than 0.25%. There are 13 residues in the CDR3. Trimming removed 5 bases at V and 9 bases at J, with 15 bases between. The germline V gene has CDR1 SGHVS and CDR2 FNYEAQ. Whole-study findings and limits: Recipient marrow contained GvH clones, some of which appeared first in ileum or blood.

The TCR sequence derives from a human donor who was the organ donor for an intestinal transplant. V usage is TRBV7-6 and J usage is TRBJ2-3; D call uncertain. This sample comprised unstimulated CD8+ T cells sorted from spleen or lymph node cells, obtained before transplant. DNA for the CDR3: TGTGCCAGCAGCCCCAGAAGACCCGGGACGCAGTATTTT. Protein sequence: CASSPRRPGTQYF.